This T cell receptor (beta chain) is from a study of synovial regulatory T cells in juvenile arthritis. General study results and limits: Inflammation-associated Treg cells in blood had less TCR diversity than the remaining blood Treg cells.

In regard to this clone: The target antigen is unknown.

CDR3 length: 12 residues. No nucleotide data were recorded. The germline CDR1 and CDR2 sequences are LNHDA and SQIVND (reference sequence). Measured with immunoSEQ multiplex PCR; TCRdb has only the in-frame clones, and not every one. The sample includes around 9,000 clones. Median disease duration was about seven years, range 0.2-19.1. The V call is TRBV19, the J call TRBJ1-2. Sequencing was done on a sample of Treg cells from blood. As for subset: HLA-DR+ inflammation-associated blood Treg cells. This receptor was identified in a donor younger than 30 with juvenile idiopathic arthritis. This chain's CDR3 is CASSIPGRGYTF. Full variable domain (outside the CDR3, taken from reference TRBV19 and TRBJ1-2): DGGITQSPKYLFRKEGQNVTLSCEQNLNHDAMYWYRQDPGQGLRLIYYSQIVNDFQKGDIAEGYSVSREKKESFPLTVTSAQKNPTAFYLCASSIPGRGYTFGSGTRLTVV.